These 27 T cell receptor beta chains share one sample of origin, sequenced in a study of blood T cells in healthy people across ages. It was with a sample-barcoded 5' primer and a J-beta primer mix that a second PCR of roughly 7 to 12 cycles was run. One entry per CDR3 protein, called by TCRdb with MiXCR from the 5' RACE reads. The sample gives 1.5 million to 2 million distinct CDR3 sequences, roughly 50% of which show up once; approximately 2.1% is in the top ten. Sequenced material: blood. The source is a middle-aged woman in good health.

The rearrangement uses TRBV7-2 and TRBJ2-5, with TRBD2 matching over 8 bases. The ends lost 1 base at V and 4 bases at J; junction bases unmatched: 8. The CDR3 loop spans 16 amino acids. Germline V gives CDR1 SGHTA, CDR2 FQGNSA. DNA for the CDR3: TGTGCCAGCAGCTTAGGAGCGGGGGCGTTGGGAGAGACCCAGTACTTC. It yields the protein CASSLGAGALGETQYF.

This clonotype was detected a few times. This chain uses TRBV15 with TRBJ2-3, with D perhaps TRBD1 (6 bases). The germline V gene encodes CDR1 LNHNV and CDR2 YYDKDF (reference sequence). This CDR3 comprises 15 residues. V was trimmed by 3 bases and J by 3 bases, leaving 13 bases between them. CDR3 sequence: CATSSRQGMTDTQYF. The DNA for the CDR3 is TGTGCCACCAGCAGCCGGCAGGGGATGACAGATACGCAGTATTTT.

This clonotype was seen only a few times. The rearrangement links TRBV27 to TRBJ2-5, with 8 bases lining up with TRBD1. The CDR3 is made up of 17 amino acids. Germline values: CDR1 MNHEY, CDR2 SMNVEV (reference sequence). The junction had 13 bases not matched to a gene; V was cut back by 5 bases and J by 2 bases. The CDR3 DNA sequence: TGTGCCAGCAGTACCAGGAGACCGGGACAGGATCAAGAGACCCAGTACTTC. It translates to CASSTRRPGQDQETQYF.

The rearrangement uses TRBV10-1 and TRBJ2-7; no clear D. The V end was cut by 2 bases, the J end by 2 bases, with 10 bases between. Germline assignment: CDR1 WNHNN and CDR2 SYGVQD (reference sequence). This CDR3 is built from 14 residues. In DNA form, the CDR3 reads TGCGCCAGCAGTGAGCGATCGGTCGCCTACGAGCAGTACTTC. It specifies CASSERSVAYEQYF.

The CDR3 here is CASSRYLYNEQFF. As DNA, the CDR3 is TGTGCCAGCAGCCGTTACCTTTACAATGAGCAGTTCTTC. V gene TRBV7-2 combines with J gene TRBJ2-1; no definite D call. CDR1 is SGHTA, CDR2 FQGNSA, per germline. The V gene lost 5 bases and the J gene lost 4 bases, with 9 bases spanning the gap. There are 13 residues in the CDR3. Variable domain in full (rest from reference TRBV7-2 and TRBJ2-1): GAGVSQSPSNKVTEKGKDVELRCDPISGHTALYWYRQSLGQGLEFLIYFQGNSAPDKSGLPSDRFSAERTGGSVSTLTIQRTQQEDSAVYLCASSRYLYNEQFFGPGTRLTVL.

This clonotype has only a few counts. This chain uses TRBV10-3 with TRBJ2-7; the match to TRBD2 covers 11 bases. Losses at the gene ends were 7 bases for V and 2 bases for J; bases not matched to a gene: 1. The germline V gene has CDR1 ENHRY and CDR2 SYGVKD. The CDR3 has 13 residues. This CDR3 is CAITSGGTYEQYF. The CDR3 DNA is TGTGCCATCACTAGCGGGGGGACCTACGAGCAGTACTTC.

This clonotype turned up a few times. The chain employs TRBV7-2 and TRBJ1-2; D is possibly TRBD1 (5 bases). The V end lost 5 bases, the J end lost 3 bases, and 19 bases lay between the germline ends. This CDR3 spans 16 amino acids. Germline CDR1 reads SGHTA; CDR2 reads FQGNSA. CDR3 residues: CASSQSPRATDYGYTF. For the CDR3, the DNA is TGTGCCAGCAGCCAGTCCCCCAGGGCCACGGACTATGGCTACACCTTC. Based on the CDR3 plus reference TRBV7-2 and TRBJ1-2, the full variable domain is GAGVSQSPSNKVTEKGKDVELRCDPISGHTALYWYRQSLGQGLEFLIYFQGNSAPDKSGLPSDRFSAERTGGSVSTLTIQRTQQEDSAVYLCASSQSPRATDYGYTFGSGTRLTVV.

This clonotype was detected only a few times. The CDR3 sequence: CASSQDFWTANSPLHF. CDR3 coding DNA: TGCGCCAGCAGCCAAGACTTTTGGACAGCGAATTCACCCCTCCACTTT. V usage is TRBV4-3 and J usage is TRBJ1-6, with D possibly TRBD1 on 6 matching bases. Germline assignment: CDR1 LGHNA and CDR2 YSLEER. This CDR3 comprises 16 residues. Trimming removed 0 bases at V and 7 bases at J, with 13 bases between.

V usage is TRBV15 and J usage is TRBJ1-2; D is ambiguous. The CDR3 contains 15 residues. The V end lost 0 bases, the J end lost 4 bases, and 12 bases lay between the germline ends. The germline CDR1 and CDR2 sequences are LNHNV and YYDKDF (reference sequence). The CDR3 loop reads CATSRDQLGLYGYTF. The CDR3 bases are TGTGCCACCAGCAGAGATCAGTTAGGTCTCTATGGCTACACCTTC.

This clonotype was observed a handful of times. The J gene is TRBJ2-3, the V gene TRBV29-1; D might be TRBD1 or TRBD2, each matching 6 bases. V shed 3 bases and J shed 6 bases, with 16 bases lying between them. From germline, CDR1 is SQVTM and CDR2 ANQGSEA. CDR3 length: 14 amino acids. The CDR3 DNA reads TGCAGCGTTGACCTGACGGGGGCCCCGGATACGCAGTATTTT. Amino acids: CSVDLTGAPDTQYF.

The chain employs TRBV5-1 and TRBJ2-3; tentative D call: TRBD1 (5 bases). The CDR3 is made up of 15 amino acids. The germline V and J ends were trimmed by 7 bases and 2 bases, with 17 bases remaining between them. Germline loops: CDR1 SGHRS, CDR2 YFSETQ. The CDR3 DNA sequence: TGCGCCAGCTGCGCCAATCTTGGGGCCACAGATACGCAGTATTTT. Amino acid sequence: CASCANLGATDTQYF.

The rearrangement uses TRBV7-2 and TRBJ2-3; D gene uncertain. CDR3 length: 14 amino acids. Germline assignment: CDR1 SGHTA and CDR2 FQGNSA. The V end lost 4 bases, the J end lost 6 bases, and 14 bases lay between the germline ends. CDR3 region: CASSYADISDTQYF. CDR3 sequence (DNA): TGTGCCAGCAGCTACGCCGACATCTCGGATACGCAGTATTTT.

This clonotype has more than one count but fewer than ten. The chain has TRBV6-1 and TRBJ2-1; D is undetermined. The CDR3 has 11 residues. V lost 6 bases and J lost 10, with 10 bases in between. Germline assignment: CDR1 MNHNS and CDR2 SASEGT. The CDR3 protein is CASRAYIEQFF. As DNA, the CDR3 is TGTGCCAGCAGGGCGTACATCGAGCAGTTCTTC.

The chain recombines TRBV5-4 with TRBJ2-5; 7 nucleotides align to TRBD1. The V and J ends lost 5 bases and 5 bases, in that order; junction bases with no gene match: 9. The CDR3 length is 14 residues. Looked up from germline, CDR1 is SGHNT and CDR2 is YYREEE (reference sequence). The chain's CDR3 is CASRNRGIEETQYF. The CDR3 nucleotides are TGTGCCAGCAGAAACAGGGGAATTGAGGAGACCCAGTACTTC.

The chain is built from TRBV28 and TRBJ2-7; 7 positions agree with TRBD1. The J segment lost 3 bases and the V segment lost 6 bases, leaving 11 bases of the junction unmatched. CDR3 length: 15 amino acids. The germline CDR1 and CDR2 sequences are MDHEN and SYDVKM. CDR3 bases: TGTGCCAGCAGGAGAGGGACAGCCTCTTTCTACGAGCAGTACTTC. Translating it yields CASRRGTASFYEQYF.

The rearrangement joins TRBV5-1 to TRBJ2-7, with 8 nucleotides matching TRBD1. The length of the CDR3 is 15 residues. The germline gives CDR1 SGHRS, CDR2 YFSETQ. Trimming cost V 4 bases and J 7 bases; bases outside gene matches: 13. As DNA, the CDR3 is TGCGCCAGCAGCCCCGGGACAGGTTCCTACAATGAGCAGTACTTC. Protein sequence: CASSPGTGSYNEQYF.

The chain employs TRBV28 and TRBJ2-7, with TRBD1 matching over 7 bases. Germline CDR1 reads MDHEN; CDR2 reads SYDVKM. The CDR3 covers 15 residues. With V trimmed by 6 bases and J by 7 bases, 15 bases remained unmatched. The CDR3 coding sequence is TGTGCCAGCAGGCTGACAGGGCTTACGGGCAATGAGCAGTACTTC. Its translation: CASRLTGLTGNEQYF. Using reference TRBV28 and TRBJ2-7 for the parts outside the CDR3, the full variable domain is DVKVTQSSRYLVKRTGEKVFLECVQDMDHENMFWYRQDPGLGLRLIYFSYDVKMKEKGDIPEGYSVSREKKERFSLILESASTNQTSMYLCASRLTGLTGNEQYFGPGTRLTVT.

CDR3 coding DNA: TGTGCCACCAGCAGAGGGGGACAGGGAACAAATGAGCAGTTCTTC. Translation gives CATSRGGQGTNEQFF. The gene calls are TRBV15 and TRBJ2-1; the match to TRBD1 covers 9 bases. With V trimmed by 1 base and J by 7 bases, 5 bases remained unmatched. Germline lookup yields CDR1 LNHNV and CDR2 YYDKDF (reference sequence). The CDR3 runs 15 residues.

The chain links TRBV20-1 to TRBJ2-4, with D possibly matching TRBD2 (6 bases). The DNA end favors TRBJ2-7, so the J call may be wrong. CDR1 is DFQATT and CDR2 is SNEGSKA in the germline V gene (reference sequence). This CDR3 has 14 residues. This CDR3 reads CSALAQGGANEQYF. In DNA form, the CDR3 reads TGCAGTGCACTTGCACAAGGAGGGGCGAACGAGCAGTACTTC.

V usage is TRBV4-3 and J usage is TRBJ2-7; D might be TRBD1 or TRBD2, each matching 5 bases. This CDR3 is 16 amino acids long. Trimming stripped 0 bases from V and 2 bases from J, with 14 bases between. From germline, CDR1 is LGHNA and CDR2 YSLEER. This chain's CDR3 is CASSQDPGTLAYEQYF. CDR3 nucleotides: TGCGCCAGCAGCCAAGACCCCGGGACGTTAGCCTACGAGCAGTACTTC.

This clonotype came up a few times. The chain links TRBV7-2 to TRBJ2-1; no reliable D call. This CDR3 spans 15 amino acids. V was trimmed by 2 bases and J by 7 bases, leaving 15 bases between them. Germline CDR1 is SGHTA and CDR2 is FQGNSA. CDR3 DNA sequence: TGTGCCAGCAGCTTATCCATCGCTATCCGAAATGAGCAGTTCTTC. Protein sequence: CASSLSIAIRNEQFF.

In DNA form, the CDR3 reads TGTGCCAGCAGTCCGCCGGACACCTACGAGCAGTACTTC. Its translation is CASSPPDTYEQYF. The chain combines TRBV6-2 or TRBV6-3 with TRBJ2-7; D may be TRBD1 (5 bases). The CDR3 is made up of 13 amino acids. The V gene lost 5 bases and the J gene lost 2 bases, with 10 bases spanning the gap. CDR1 is MNHEY and CDR2 is SVGEGT in the germline V gene.

This clonotype was counted a few times. The chain has TRBV6-2 or TRBV6-3 and TRBJ2-1; 8 bases agree with TRBD2. After removal of 2 bases from V and 5 bases from J, the junction contained 11 bases not matched to a gene. The CDR3 length is 17 residues. The germline gives CDR1 MNHEY, CDR2 SVGEGT. CDR3 amino acids: CASSYEATGTRNNEQFF. CDR3 coding DNA: TGTGCCAGCAGTTACGAAGCTACCGGGACTAGAAACAATGAGCAGTTCTTC.

J is TRBJ1-4 and V is TRBV6-5; D call uncertain. This CDR3 region has 13 residues. CDR1 and CDR2 from the germline V gene are MNHEY and SVGAGI. Trimming took off 0 bases at V and 7 bases at J, with 6 bases between the two ends. CDR3 DNA: TGTGCCAGCAGTTACTCGTTCGGTGAAAAACTGTTTTTT. It yields the protein CASSYSFGEKLFF.

V gene TRBV28 combines with J gene TRBJ1-1; a possible D gene is TRBD1 (6 bases). Germline values: CDR1 MDHEN, CDR2 SYDVKM. Trimming removed 8 bases at V and 4 bases at J, with 11 bases between. This CDR3 is built from 12 residues. In DNA form, the CDR3 reads TGTGCCAGCTCAGGGGTCCGCACTGAAGCTTTCTTT. Its protein product is CASSGVRTEAFF.

Regarding this clonotype: Since a much larger clone is just one base distant, this may be a read error. The chain employs TRBV10-1 and TRBJ2-3, with D hard to call. V gave up 2 bases and J gave up 7 bases, with 10 bases separating them. Germline V lookup: CDR1 WNHNN, CDR2 SYGVQD (reference sequence). The CDR3 runs 13 residues. CDR3 sequence (DNA): TGCGCCAGCAGTGAGAACGACTCCAATACGCAGTATTTT. The encoded protein is CASSENDSNTQYF.

This clonotype was counted between two and nine times. The rearrangement uses TRBV29-1 and TRBJ2-1; maybe TRBD1 (6 bases). V was cut by 4 bases and J by 1 base, with 17 bases left in between. Germline V gene lookup returns CDR1 SQVTM and CDR2 ANQGSEA. The length of the CDR3 is 16 residues. The CDR3 spells CSVGLLLGASYNEQFF. The DNA for the CDR3 is TGCAGCGTTGGCTTGTTGCTGGGGGCGTCCTACAATGAGCAGTTCTTC.